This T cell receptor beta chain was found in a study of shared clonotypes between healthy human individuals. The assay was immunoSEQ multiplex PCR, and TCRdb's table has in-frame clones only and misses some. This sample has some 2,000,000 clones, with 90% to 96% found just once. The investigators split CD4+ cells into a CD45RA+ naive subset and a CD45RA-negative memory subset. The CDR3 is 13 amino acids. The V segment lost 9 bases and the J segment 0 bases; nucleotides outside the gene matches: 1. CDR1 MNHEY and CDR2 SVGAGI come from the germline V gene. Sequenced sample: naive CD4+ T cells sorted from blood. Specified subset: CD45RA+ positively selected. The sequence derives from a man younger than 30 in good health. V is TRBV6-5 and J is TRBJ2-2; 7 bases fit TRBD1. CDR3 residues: CASGQANTGELFF. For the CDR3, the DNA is TGTGCCAGTGGACAGGCGAACACCGGGGAGCTGTTTTTT.